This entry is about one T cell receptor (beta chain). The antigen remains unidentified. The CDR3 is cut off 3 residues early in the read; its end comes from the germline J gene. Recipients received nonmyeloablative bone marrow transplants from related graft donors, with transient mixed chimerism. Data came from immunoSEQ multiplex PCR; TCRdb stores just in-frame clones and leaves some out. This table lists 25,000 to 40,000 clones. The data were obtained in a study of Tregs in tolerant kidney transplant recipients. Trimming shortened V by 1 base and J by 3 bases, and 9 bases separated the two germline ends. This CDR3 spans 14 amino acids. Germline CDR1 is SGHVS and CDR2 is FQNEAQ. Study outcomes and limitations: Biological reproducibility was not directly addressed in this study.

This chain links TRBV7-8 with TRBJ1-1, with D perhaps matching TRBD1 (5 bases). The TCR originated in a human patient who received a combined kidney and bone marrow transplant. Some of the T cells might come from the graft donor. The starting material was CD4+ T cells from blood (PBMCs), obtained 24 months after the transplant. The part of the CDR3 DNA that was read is TGTGCCAGCAGCTTAGAGCAGGGTGACACTGAA. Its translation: CASSLEQGDTE. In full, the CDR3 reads CASSLEQGDTEAFF.